Below are 21 T cell receptor beta chains sequenced from a single sample in a study of cytomegalovirus exposure and HLA in healthy donors. TCRdb's table, derived via immunoSEQ multiplex PCR, lists solely in-frame clones and lacks some. The table shows 150,000 to 200,000 clones, with approximately 84% occurring only once. Material for sequencing was PBMCs. The source of these receptors is a man aged 30-40 years in good health and CMV-seropositive.

The chain recombines TRBV7-9 with TRBJ1-4, with a tentative D call TRBD1 (6 bases). V lost 2 bases and J 5 bases, leaving 18 bases between the germline ends. Germline-derived CDR1 and CDR2 are SEHNR and FQNEAQ (reference sequence). This CDR3 contains 17 residues. As DNA, the CDR3 is TGTGCCAGCAGCTTACGAGGACACAGGGTTAAAAATGAAAAACTGTTTTTT. This gives the protein CASSLRGHRVKNEKLFF.

In this sample, this clone turned up once. The rearrangement links TRBV5-1 to TRBJ1-2; 7 bases are shared with TRBD1. The CDR3 consists of 15 residues. With V trimmed by 0 bases and J by 7 bases, 9 bases remained unmatched. Germline CDR1 SGHRS, CDR2 YFSETQ. CDR3 DNA sequence: TGCGCCAGCAGCTTGGCCTTTCAGGGGGAAGCTGGCTACACCTTC. As protein: CASSLAFQGEAGYTF.

This sequence joins TRBV11-2 and TRBJ1-2; 7 positions agree with TRBD1. The CDR3 length is 15 residues. V dropped 1 base and J dropped 4; count of bases not matched to a gene: 6. CDR1 is SGHAT, CDR2 FQNNGV, per germline. DNA of the CDR3: TGTGCCAGCAGCTTAGGGGCCAGGGGGTCCTATGGCTACACCTTC. It specifies CASSLGARGSYGYTF.

The V call is TRBV6-1, the J call TRBJ2-7, with TRBD2 matching over 12 bases. There are 15 residues in the CDR3. Germline CDR1 MNHNS, CDR2 SASEGT. After removal of 5 bases from V and 3 bases from J, the junction contained 5 bases not matched to a gene. The CDR3 coding sequence is TGTGCCAGCAGTAATGGACTAGCGGGGATCTACGAGCAGTACTTC. Its protein is CASSNGLAGIYEQYF.

The CDR3 here is CASSSPAGGETTEAFF. For the CDR3, the DNA is TGTGCCAGCAGCTCCCCGGCGGGGGGCGAAACCACTGAAGCTTTCTTT. V usage is TRBV28 and J usage is TRBJ1-1, with D perhaps matching TRBD1 (6 bases). The ends were cut back, 6 bases at V and 4 bases at J, with 21 bases in the middle. The length of the CDR3 is 16 residues. CDR1 and CDR2 (germline): MDHEN, SYDVKM.

The chain uses TRBV6-5 and TRBJ1-2, with 9 bases aligning to TRBD1. In germline, CDR1 is MNHEY, CDR2 SVGAGI. The CDR3 totals 15 residues. The V and J ends lost 6 bases and 6 bases, in that order; junction bases with no gene match: 11. The chain's CDR3 is CASSGWDRTGDGYTF. As DNA, the CDR3 is TGTGCCAGCAGCGGGTGGGACAGGACAGGGGATGGCTACACCTTC.

This chain uses TRBV2 with TRBJ2-7; D may be TRBD1 (5 bases). The length of the CDR3 is 14 residues. The V end was cut by 3 bases, the J end by 2 bases, with 11 bases between. CDR1 SNHLY and CDR2 FYNNEI come from the germline V gene. The CDR3 spells CASSERWGAYEQYF. The CDR3 DNA reads as TGTGCCAGCAGTGAGAGGTGGGGCGCCTACGAGCAGTACTTC. Supplemented by reference TRBV2 and TRBJ2-7, the full variable domain reads EPEVTQTPSHQVTQMGQEVILRCVPISNHLYFYWYRQILGQKVEFLVSFYNNEISEKSEIFDDQFSVERPDGSNFTLKIRSTKLEDSAMYFCASSERWGAYEQYFGPGTRLTVT.

This rearrangement joins TRBV12-5 to TRBJ2-3; 8 bases are a match to TRBD2. The CDR3 is 16 amino acids. Germline CDR1 and CDR2: LGHNT and FRNRAP. The V gene end was trimmed by 0 bases and the J gene end by 3 bases; junction bases not matched to a gene: 5. The CDR3 sequence is CASGLVQSGGTDTQYF. In DNA, the CDR3 is TGTGCTAGTGGTTTGGTACAAAGCGGGGGAACAGATACGCAGTATTTT.

The rearrangement links TRBV7-6 to TRBJ2-7; 15 positions agree with TRBD2. V lost 0 bases and J lost 3; bases outside the gene matches: 3. CDR1 SGHVS and CDR2 FNYEAQ come from the germline V gene. This CDR3 comprises 17 residues. The CDR3 DNA reads TGTGCCAGCAGCTTAGCGACGGGACTAGCGGGGGGCTACGAGCAGTACTTC. It is translated as CASSLATGLAGGYEQYF. The variable domain in full, with the rest retrieved from reference TRBV7-6 and TRBJ2-7, is GAGVSQSPRYKVTKRGQDVALRCDPISGHVSLYWYRQALGQGPEFLTYFNYEAQQDKSGLPNDRFSAERPEGSISTLTIQRTEQRDSAMYRCASSLATGLAGGYEQYFGPGTRLTVT.

J is TRBJ2-1 and V is TRBV4-3; 11 bases are a match to TRBD2. Germline CDR1 LGHNA, CDR2 YSLEER. The CDR3 is 18 amino acids. Germline trimming cut 1 base from V and 8 bases from J; bases unmatched to any gene: 13. CDR3 DNA sequence: TGCGCCAGCAGCCAAGCCCCGCTAGCGGGGGGCCTCCTGGATGAGCAGTTCTTC. Amino acids: CASSQAPLAGGLLDEQFF.

This clone appeared a single time. The chain joins TRBV2 to TRBJ1-4, with D hard to call. The CDR3 has 14 residues. The germline V and J ends were trimmed by 6 bases and 8 bases, with 16 bases remaining between them. Germline V lookup: CDR1 SNHLY, CDR2 FYNNEI. CDR3 coding DNA: TGTGCCAGCAGGTTCCAGCAGGTCGGAGAAAAACTGTTTTTT. Translation gives CASRFQQVGEKLFF.

The chain recombines TRBV11-3 with TRBJ1-1; 7 bases are shared with TRBD1. Per germline, CDR1 SGHNT and CDR2 YENEEA. The CDR3 loop spans 15 amino acids. Losses at the gene ends were 1 base for V and 1 base for J; bases not matched to a gene: 3. The CDR3 bases are TGTGCCAGCAGCTTAGGTGGACAGGAGAACACTGAAGCTTTCTTT. Protein: CASSLGGQENTEAFF. The full variable domain, its missing parts supplied by reference TRBV11-3 and TRBJ1-1, is EAGVVQSPRYKIIEKKQPVAFWCNPISGHNTLYWYLQNLGQGPELLIRYENEEAVDDSQLPKDRFSAERLKGVDSTLKIQPAELGDSAVYLCASSLGGQENTEAFFGQGTRLTVV.

The V call is TRBV7-2, the J call TRBJ2-7, with D possibly TRBD2 on 5 matching bases. Germline V CDR1 and CDR2: SGHTA, FQGNSA. V was trimmed by 5 bases and J by 6 bases, leaving 17 bases between them. CDR3 length: 14 residues. The CDR3, as DNA: TGTGCCAGCAGCCCCAGGACGTCTAGCCCCGAGCAGTACTTC. This codes for CASSPRTSSPEQYF.

The CDR3 bases are TGTGCCAGCAGTGAAGCGGGCAGGGTGGCCTACGAGCAGTACTTC. Protein sequence: CASSEAGRVAYEQYF. The chain joins TRBV6-1 to TRBJ2-7; possible D gene TRBD1, 5 bases. The CDR3 is made up of 15 amino acids. The V end was cut by 0 bases, the J end by 2 bases, with 11 bases between. The germline CDR1 and CDR2 sequences are MNHNS and SASEGT.

The chain joins TRBV5-1 to TRBJ2-1; TRBD2 agrees at 7 bases. The germline CDR1 and CDR2 sequences are SGHRS and YFSETQ. This CDR3 is 13 amino acids long. The V gene end was trimmed by 7 bases and the J gene end by 9 bases; junction bases not matched to a gene: 10. In DNA form, the CDR3 reads TGCGCCAGCCGCCCGCGGGAGAGGGGTGAGCAGTTCTTC. This encodes CASRPRERGEQFF.

The rearrangement links TRBV30 to TRBJ2-7, with D tentatively TRBD1 (5 bases). V was clipped by 4 bases and J by 5 bases, with 9 bases between them. Germline V gene data show CDR1 as GTSNPN and CDR2 as SVGIG (reference sequence). The CDR3 loop spans 11 amino acids. The CDR3 spells CAWTGFNEQYF. As DNA, the CDR3 is TGTGCCTGGACAGGGTTTAACGAGCAGTACTTC.

This clone was seen only once. The chain carries TRBV7-9 and TRBJ1-1; 8 bases align to TRBD1. CDR1 is SEHNR and CDR2 is FQNEAQ in the germline V gene (reference sequence). The CDR3 has 14 residues. V lost 10 bases and J lost 7; bases outside the gene matches: 14. In DNA, the CDR3 is TGTGCCACTCGAGGGGAAGACAGGGGTATTGAAGCTTTCTTT. Translating gives CATRGEDRGIEAFF.

J is TRBJ1-3 and V is TRBV2, with 7 positions matching TRBD1. Germline assignment: CDR1 SNHLY and CDR2 FYNNEI. The CDR3 is 15 residues long. Unmatched junction bases numbered 6, after V lost 5 bases and J lost 2 bases. The chain's CDR3 is CASSRDSRTGNTIYF. The CDR3 nucleotides are TGTGCCAGCAGTAGGGACAGCCGGACTGGAAACACCATATATTTT.

The V call is TRBV27, the J call TRBJ2-7; D is perhaps TRBD1 (7 bases). Germline assignment: CDR1 MNHEY and CDR2 SMNVEV (reference sequence). This CDR3 is 14 amino acids long. V was cut by 8 bases and J by 3 bases, with 17 bases left in between. The CDR3 here is CASQEGAENYEQYF. The CDR3 region has the DNA TGTGCCAGCCAGGAGGGGGCGGAGAACTACGAGCAGTACTTC.

The J gene is TRBJ1-5, the V gene TRBV5-5; possibly TRBD1 for D (5 bases). CDR1 is SGHKS and CDR2 is YYEKEE in the germline V gene (reference sequence). This CDR3 is built from 16 residues. Between the trimmed V and J ends, which lost 0 bases and 5 bases, there was a span of 15 bases. The CDR3 DNA reads TGTGCCAGCAGCTTGGGGAACGTGGGGGGATATCAGCCCCAGCATTTT. Its translation is CASSLGNVGGYQPQHF.

This sequence joins TRBV9 and TRBJ1-1, with 10 bases identical to TRBD1. Germline CDR1 reads SGDLS; CDR2 reads YYNGEE. Trimming at V came to 1 base and at J to 4 bases, leaving 4 bases not matched to a gene. The CDR3 is 15 residues long. The CDR3: CASSVNDRGPTEAFF. The CDR3 DNA sequence: TGTGCCAGCAGCGTAAATGACAGGGGGCCCACTGAAGCTTTCTTT.